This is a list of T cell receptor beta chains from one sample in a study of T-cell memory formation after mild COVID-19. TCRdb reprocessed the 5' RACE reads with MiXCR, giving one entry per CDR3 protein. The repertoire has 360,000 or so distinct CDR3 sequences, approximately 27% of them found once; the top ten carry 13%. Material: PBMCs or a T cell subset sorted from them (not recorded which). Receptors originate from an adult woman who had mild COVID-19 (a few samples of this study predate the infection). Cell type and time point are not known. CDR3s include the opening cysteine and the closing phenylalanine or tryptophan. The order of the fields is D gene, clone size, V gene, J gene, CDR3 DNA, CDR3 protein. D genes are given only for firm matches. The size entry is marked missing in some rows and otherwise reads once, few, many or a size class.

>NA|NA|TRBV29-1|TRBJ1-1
TGCAGCGTTGAGGAGACGGAGAACACTGAAGCTTTCTTT
CSVEETENTEAFF
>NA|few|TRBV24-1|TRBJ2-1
TGTGCCACCAGTGATTTTACAAGTTACAATGAGCAGTTCTTC
CATSDFTSYNEQFF
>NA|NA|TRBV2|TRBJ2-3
TGTGCCAGCCAGAGGGATCCGGGTGGTACGCAGTATTTT
CASQRDPGGTQYF
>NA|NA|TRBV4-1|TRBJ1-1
TGCGCCAGCAGCCACCTAGACAGCCCCGGCACTGAAGCTTTCTTT
CASSHLDSPGTEAFF
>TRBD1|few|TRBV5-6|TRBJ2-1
TGTGCCAGCAGCTTACCCCAGGGGGCTAATGAGCAGTTCTTC
CASSLPQGANEQFF
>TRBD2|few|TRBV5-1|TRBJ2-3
TGCGCCAGCAGTCCCCGGGGAGGGGTCCCCGTCCCAGATACGCAGTATTTT
CASSPRGGVPVPDTQYF
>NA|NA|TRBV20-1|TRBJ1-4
TGCAGTGCCAACGCTCCGGCGGTCTCTAATGAAAAACTGTTTTTT
CSANAPAVSNEKLFF
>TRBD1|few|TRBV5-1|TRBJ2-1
TGCGCCAGCAGCTTGCGGGGACAGGGAGGGTACAATGAGCAGTTCTTC
CASSLRGQGGYNEQFF
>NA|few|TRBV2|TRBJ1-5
TGTGCCAGCATGGGGTATAGCAATCAGCCCCAGCATTTT
CASMGYSNQPQHF
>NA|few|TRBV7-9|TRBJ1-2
TGTGCCAGCAGCTATCAGGGAGGCTATGGCTACACCTTC
CASSYQGGYGYTF
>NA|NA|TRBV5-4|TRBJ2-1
TGTGCCAGCAGCGCGTCTAGCAGTCGGGATGAGCAGTTCTTC
CASSASSSRDEQFF
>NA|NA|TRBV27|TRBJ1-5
TGTGCCAGCAGACAAGGGTGGGAGCCCCAGCATTTT
CASRQGWEPQHF
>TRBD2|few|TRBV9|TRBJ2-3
TGTGCCAGCAGCGCCCGAGGGGCGGGGGAAATGGATACGCAGTATTTT
CASSARGAGEMDTQYF
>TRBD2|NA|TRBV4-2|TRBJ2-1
TGTGCCAGCAGCCAAGATACCAGCGGGGGGGCATACAATGAGCAGTTCTTC
CASSQDTSGGAYNEQFF
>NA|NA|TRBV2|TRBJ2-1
TGTGCCAGCAGTGGTCAGGGAACCCCCTACAATGAGCAGTTCTTC
CASSGQGTPYNEQFF
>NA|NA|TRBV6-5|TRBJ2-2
TGTGCCAGCAGGGACACTAACACCGGGGAGCTGTTTTTT
CASRDTNTGELFF
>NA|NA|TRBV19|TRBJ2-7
TGTGCCAGTAGTTGGGCAGATTCCTACGAGCAGTACTTC
CASSWADSYEQYF
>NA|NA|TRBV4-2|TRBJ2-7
TGTGCCAGCAGCCAAGAAGGGTCGAGCGAGCAGTACTTC
CASSQEGSSEQYF
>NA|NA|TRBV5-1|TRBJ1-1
TGCGCCAGCAGCTTGAGCGAGGGGCTGAACACTGAAGCTTTCTTT
CASSLSEGLNTEAFF
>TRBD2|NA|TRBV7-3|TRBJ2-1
TGTGCCAGCAGCCCAAGGGGACTAGCGCGACGCCGGGATTCGCGCTCCTACAATGAGCAGTTCTTC
CASSPRGLARRRDSRSYNEQFF
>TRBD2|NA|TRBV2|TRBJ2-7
TGTGCCAGCATACCTAGCGGGGTCACCTACGAGCAGTACTTC
CASIPSGVTYEQYF
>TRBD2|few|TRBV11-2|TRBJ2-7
TGTGCCAGCAGCTTCCCGACTAGCGGGAGTATCTACGAGCAGTACTTC
CASSFPTSGSIYEQYF